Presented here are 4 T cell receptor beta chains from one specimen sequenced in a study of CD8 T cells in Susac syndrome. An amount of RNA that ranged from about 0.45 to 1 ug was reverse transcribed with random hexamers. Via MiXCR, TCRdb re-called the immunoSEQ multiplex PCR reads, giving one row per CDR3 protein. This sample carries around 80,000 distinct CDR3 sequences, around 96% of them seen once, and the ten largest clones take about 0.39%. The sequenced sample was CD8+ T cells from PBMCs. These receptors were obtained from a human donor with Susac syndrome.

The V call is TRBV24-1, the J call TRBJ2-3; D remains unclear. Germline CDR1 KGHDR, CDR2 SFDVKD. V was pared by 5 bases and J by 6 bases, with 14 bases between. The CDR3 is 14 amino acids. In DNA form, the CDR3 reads TGTGCCACCAGTGGGCCAGGTTTCCTGGATACGCAGTATTTT. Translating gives CATSGPGFLDTQYF.

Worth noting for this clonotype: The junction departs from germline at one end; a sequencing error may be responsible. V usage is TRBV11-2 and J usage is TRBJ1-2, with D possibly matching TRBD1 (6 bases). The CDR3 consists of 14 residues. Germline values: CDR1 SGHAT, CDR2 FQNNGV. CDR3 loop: CASSLGATGYGHTF. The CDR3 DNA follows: TGTGCCAGCAGCTTAGGGGCGACAGGCTATGGCCACACCTTC.

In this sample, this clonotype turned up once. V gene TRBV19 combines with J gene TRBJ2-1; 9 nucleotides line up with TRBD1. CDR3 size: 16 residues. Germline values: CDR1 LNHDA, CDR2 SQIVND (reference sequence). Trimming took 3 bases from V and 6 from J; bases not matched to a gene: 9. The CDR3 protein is CASSITGQGMSNEQFF. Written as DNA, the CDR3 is TGTGCCAGTAGTATTACGGGACAGGGCATGAGCAATGAGCAGTTCTTC.

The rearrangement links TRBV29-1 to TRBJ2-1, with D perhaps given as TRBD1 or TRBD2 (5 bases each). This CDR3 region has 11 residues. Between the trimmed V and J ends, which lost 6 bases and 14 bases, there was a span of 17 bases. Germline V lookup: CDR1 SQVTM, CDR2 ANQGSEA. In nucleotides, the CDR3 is TGCAGCGTCCCAATCGGGGCTAGAGAGTTCTTC. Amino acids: CSVPIGAREFF.